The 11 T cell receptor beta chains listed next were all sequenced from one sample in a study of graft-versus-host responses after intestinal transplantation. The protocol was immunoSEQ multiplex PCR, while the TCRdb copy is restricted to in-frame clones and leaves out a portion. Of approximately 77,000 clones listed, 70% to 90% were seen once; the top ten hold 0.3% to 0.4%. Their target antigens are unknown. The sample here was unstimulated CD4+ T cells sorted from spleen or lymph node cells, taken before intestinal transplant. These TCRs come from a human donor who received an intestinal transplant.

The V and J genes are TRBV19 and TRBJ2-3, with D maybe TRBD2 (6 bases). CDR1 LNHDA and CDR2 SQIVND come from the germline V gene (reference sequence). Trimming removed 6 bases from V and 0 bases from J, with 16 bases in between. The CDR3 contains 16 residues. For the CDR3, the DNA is TGTGCCAGTAGCAGAAAGGGCGGGATTAGCACAGATACGCAGTATTTT. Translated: CASSRKGGISTDTQYF.

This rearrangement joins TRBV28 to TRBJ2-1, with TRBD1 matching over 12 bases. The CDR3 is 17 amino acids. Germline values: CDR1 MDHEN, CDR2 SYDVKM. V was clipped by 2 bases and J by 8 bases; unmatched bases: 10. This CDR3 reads CASSLLDGTGGFHEQFF. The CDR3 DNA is TGTGCCAGCAGTTTACTCGACGGGACAGGGGGCTTCCATGAGCAGTTCTTC.

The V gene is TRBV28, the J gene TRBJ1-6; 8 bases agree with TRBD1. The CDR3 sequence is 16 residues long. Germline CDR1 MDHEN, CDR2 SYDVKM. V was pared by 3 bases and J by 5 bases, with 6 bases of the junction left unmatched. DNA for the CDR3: TGTGCCAGCAGTTTCAACCGACAGGGGAATAATTCACCCCTCCACTTT. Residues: CASSFNRQGNNSPLHF.

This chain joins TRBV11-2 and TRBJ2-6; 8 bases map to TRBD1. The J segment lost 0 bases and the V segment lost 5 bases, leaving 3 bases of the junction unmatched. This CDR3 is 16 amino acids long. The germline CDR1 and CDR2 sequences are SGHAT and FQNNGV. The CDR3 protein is CASSPGQVSGANVLTF. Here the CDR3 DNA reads TGTGCCAGCAGCCCGGGACAGGTCTCTGGGGCCAACGTCCTGACTTTC.

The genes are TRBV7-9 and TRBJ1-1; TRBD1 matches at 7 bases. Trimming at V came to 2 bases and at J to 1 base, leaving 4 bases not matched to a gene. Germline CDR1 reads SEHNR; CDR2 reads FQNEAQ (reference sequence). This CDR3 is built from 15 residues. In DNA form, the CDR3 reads TGTGCCAGCAGCTTAACAGGGGCGGGGAACACTGAAGCTTTCTTT. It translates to CASSLTGAGNTEAFF.

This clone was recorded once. CDR3 protein: CASSSGTSGNTGELFF. The CDR3 nucleotides are TGTGCCAGCAGTAGCGGGACTAGCGGGAACACCGGGGAGCTGTTTTTT. The genes are TRBV5-4 and TRBJ2-2; 11 positions agree with TRBD2. The V and J ends lost 5 bases and 1 base, in that order; junction bases with no gene match: 4. The CDR3 covers 16 residues. Germline V gene lookup returns CDR1 SGHNT and CDR2 YYREEE (reference sequence). Full variable domain (outside the CDR3, taken from reference TRBV5-4 and TRBJ2-2): ETGVTQSPTHLIKTRGQQVTLRCSSQSGHNTVSWYQQALGQGPQFIFQYYREEENGRGNFPPRFSGLQFPNYSSELNVNALELDDSALYLCASSSGTSGNTGELFFGEGSRLTVL.

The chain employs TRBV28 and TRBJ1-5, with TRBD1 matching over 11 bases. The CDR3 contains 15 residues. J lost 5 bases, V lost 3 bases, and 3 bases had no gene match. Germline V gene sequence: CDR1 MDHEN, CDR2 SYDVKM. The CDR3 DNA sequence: TGTGCCAGCAGTTTTCCGGGACAGGGGGATCAGCCCCAGCATTTT. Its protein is CASSFPGQGDQPQHF.

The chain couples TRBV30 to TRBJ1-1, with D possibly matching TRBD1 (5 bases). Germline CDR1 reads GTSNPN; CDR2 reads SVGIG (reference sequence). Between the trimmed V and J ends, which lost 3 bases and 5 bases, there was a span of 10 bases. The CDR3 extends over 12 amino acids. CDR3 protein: CAWSSGPTEAFF. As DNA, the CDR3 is TGTGCCTGGAGCTCAGGGCCGACTGAAGCTTTCTTT.

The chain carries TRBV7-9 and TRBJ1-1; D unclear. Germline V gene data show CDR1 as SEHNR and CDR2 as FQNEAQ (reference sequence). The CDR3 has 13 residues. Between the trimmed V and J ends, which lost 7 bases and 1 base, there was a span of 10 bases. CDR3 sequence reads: CASTGRENTEAFF. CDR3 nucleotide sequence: TGTGCCAGCACTGGGAGGGAGAACACTGAAGCTTTCTTT.

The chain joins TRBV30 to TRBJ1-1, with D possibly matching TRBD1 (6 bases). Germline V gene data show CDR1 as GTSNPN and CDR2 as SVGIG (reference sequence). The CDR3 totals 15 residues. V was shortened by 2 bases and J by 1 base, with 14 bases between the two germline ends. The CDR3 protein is CAWSPQGHRNTEAFF. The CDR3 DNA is TGTGCCTGGAGTCCTCAGGGACATCGGAACACTGAAGCTTTCTTT.

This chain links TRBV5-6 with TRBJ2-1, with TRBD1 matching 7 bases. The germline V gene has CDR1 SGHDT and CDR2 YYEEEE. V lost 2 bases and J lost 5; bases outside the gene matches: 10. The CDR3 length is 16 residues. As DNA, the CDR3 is TGTGCCAGCAGCTTACTAACACAGGGGTCGCACAATGAGCAGTTCTTC. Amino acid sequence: CASSLLTQGSHNEQFF.